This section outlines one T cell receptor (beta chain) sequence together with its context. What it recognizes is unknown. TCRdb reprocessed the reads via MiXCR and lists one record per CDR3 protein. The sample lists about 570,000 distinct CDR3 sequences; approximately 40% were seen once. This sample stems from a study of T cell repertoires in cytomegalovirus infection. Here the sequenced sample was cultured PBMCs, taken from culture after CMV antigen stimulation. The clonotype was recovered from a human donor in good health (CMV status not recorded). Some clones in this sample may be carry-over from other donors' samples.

The CDR3: CASSSEFGYTF. Written as DNA, the CDR3 is TGTGCCAGCAGCTCAGAATTTGGGTACACCTTC. The chain couples TRBV7-2 to TRBJ1-2; D ambiguous. The CDR3 spans 11 residues. Germline CDR1 is SGHTA and CDR2 is FQGNSA. The germline V and J ends were trimmed by 4 bases and 11 bases, with 11 bases remaining between them.